Presented here are 12 T cell receptor beta chains from one specimen sequenced in a study of shared clonotypes between healthy human individuals (dated by TCRdb to 2018 to 2021). Library construction relied on the immunoSEQ multiplex PCR assay. In TCRdb, the immuneACCESS table is reduced to in-frame sequences with V and J assigned. These tables do not hold every clone; where another copy was compared, an unresolved V gene accounts for under half, and the others remain unexplained. In this sample the table shows some 1 million clones, roughly 80% of which occur a single time. The top ten constitute about 1.4% of the sample. Input material: memory CD4+ T cells sorted from blood. Per the publication, the cell subset or site label means: CD45RA-negative fraction. The receptors here all came from a man between 18 and 35 years old in good health.

The chain has TRBV6-1 and TRBJ2-1; weak D call: TRBD2 (6 bases). The CDR3 sequence is 16 residues long. Trimming pared 4 bases from V and 0 bases from J, leaving 13 bases between. CDR1 MNHNS and CDR2 SASEGT come from the germline V gene. The CDR3 here is CASSAHRGSSYNEQFF. For the CDR3, the DNA is TGTGCCAGCAGTGCCCACCGGGGGAGCTCCTACAATGAGCAGTTCTTC.

This clone was found a few times. The chain employs TRBV7-2 and TRBJ1-1, with D possibly TRBD1 on 5 matching bases. Germline CDR1 is SGHTA and CDR2 is FQGNSA. V shed 5 bases and J shed 7 bases, with 14 bases lying between them. The CDR3 has 13 residues. CDR3 DNA: TGTGCCAGCAGCCCCAGGGAAGGGATTGAAGCTTTCTTT. Protein: CASSPREGIEAFF. Variable domain in full (rest from reference TRBV7-2 and TRBJ1-1): GAGVSQSPSNKVTEKGKDVELRCDPISGHTALYWYRQSLGQGLEFLIYFQGNSAPDKSGLPSDRFSAERTGGSVSTLTIQRTQQEDSAVYLCASSPREGIEAFFGQGTRLTVV.

This sequence joins TRBV7-9 and TRBJ1-1; D ambiguous. The CDR3 is 15 amino acids. Germline values: CDR1 SEHNR, CDR2 FQNEAQ (reference sequence). V lost 0 bases, J lost 5 bases, and 13 bases lay in between. The CDR3 is CASSLALSGGTEAFF. CDR3 in DNA: TGTGCCAGCAGCTTAGCGTTATCAGGTGGGACTGAAGCTTTCTTT.

The V call is TRBV5-1, the J call TRBJ2-7; TRBD2 matches 11 bases. The V and J ends lost 0 bases and 4 bases, in that order; junction bases with no gene match: 9. The CDR3 totals 17 residues. Looked up from germline, CDR1 is SGHRS and CDR2 is YFSETQ. CDR3 in DNA: TGCGCCAGCAGCTTGGCGGCTAGCGGGAGGATAACGTACGAGCAGTACTTC. This sequence encodes CASSLAASGRITYEQYF.

CDR3 amino acids: CASSLAQGASNEKLFF. The CDR3 DNA reads TGTGCCAGCAGCTTAGCCCAGGGGGCGTCTAATGAAAAACTGTTTTTT. The rearrangement joins TRBV7-2 to TRBJ1-4, with 8 bases matching TRBD1. The CDR3 has 16 amino acids. Germline CDR1 SGHTA, CDR2 FQGNSA. With 0 bases clipped from V and 3 bases from J, the junction kept 3 bases outside the gene matches.

The chain combines TRBV18 with TRBJ1-3; TRBD1 matches at 7 bases. V lost 6 bases, J lost 2 bases, and 1 base stayed unmatched. CDR1 is KGHSH and CDR2 is LQKENI in the germline V gene. This CDR3 is 13 amino acids long. The DNA for the CDR3 is TGTGCCAGCTCCGGGACAGCTGGAAACACCATATATTTT. Residues: CASSGTAGNTIYF.

This chain uses TRBV10-3 with TRBJ1-4; D is unresolved. CDR3 length: 12 amino acids. Germline V lookup: CDR1 ENHRY, CDR2 SYGVKD. Deletions cut 10 bases from V and 0 bases from J, with 6 bases between. CDR3 sequence: CATGSTNEKLFF. In DNA form, the CDR3 reads TGTGCCACGGGGTCAACTAATGAAAAACTGTTTTTT.

The rearrangement uses TRBV5-4 and TRBJ2-1; 7 bases fit TRBD2. After removal of 0 bases from V and 7 bases from J, the junction contained 7 bases not matched to a gene. From germline, CDR1 is SGHNT and CDR2 YYREEE (reference sequence). The length of the CDR3 is 15 residues. CDR3 amino acids: CASSLGGGSGNEQFF. In nucleotides, the CDR3 is TGTGCCAGCAGCTTGGGTGGCGGGAGTGGAAATGAGCAGTTCTTC.

In the case of this clone: The junction differs from germline at one of its ends, possibly a read error. The chain couples TRBV2 to TRBJ1-5, with D possibly TRBD1 on 5 matching bases. The germline V gene has CDR1 SNHLY and CDR2 FYNNEI. This CDR3 spans 14 amino acids. For the CDR3, the DNA is TGTGCCTGCAGGGTCACTACAGGCCCTCAGCCCCAGCATTTT. Amino acid sequence: CACRVTTGPQPQHF.

This clone was counted a few times. CDR3 DNA sequence: TGTGCCAGCAGCTCCGCCCGGGGAGCGGGGTCACGCAATGAGCAGTTCTTC. The encoded protein is CASSSARGAGSRNEQFF. The V gene is TRBV28, the J gene TRBJ2-1; 7 bases match TRBD2. The CDR3 is 17 residues long. Per the germline V gene, CDR1 is MDHEN and CDR2 is SYDVKM. The ends lost 6 bases at V and 6 bases at J; junction bases unmatched: 17.

The J gene is TRBJ1-3, the V gene TRBV30; TRBD1 matches at 7 bases. Germline CDR1 and CDR2: GTSNPN and SVGIG (reference sequence). The V segment lost 2 bases and the J segment 0 bases; nucleotides outside the gene matches: 7. This CDR3 is built from 16 residues. CDR3 loop: CAWSISDRRSGNTIYF. The CDR3 nucleotides are TGTGCCTGGAGTATCTCGGACAGGCGCTCTGGAAACACCATATATTTT. Full variable domain (missing parts from reference TRBV30 and TRBJ1-3): SQTIHQWPATLVQPVGSPLSLECTVEGTSNPNLYWYRQAAGRGLQLLFYSVGIGQISSEVPQNLSASRPQDRQFILSSKKLLLSDSGFYLCAWSISDRRSGNTIYFGEGSWLTVV.

The chain carries TRBV27 and TRBJ2-2; the match to TRBD2 covers 13 bases. Trimming removed 5 bases from V and 5 bases from J; junction bases left unmatched: 5. The CDR3 runs 16 residues. The germline CDR1 and CDR2 sequences are MNHEY and SMNVEV (reference sequence). CDR3 bases: TGTGCCAGCAGTGCCCGACTAGCGGGAGGAACCGGGGAGCTGTTTTTT. This gives the protein CASSARLAGGTGELFF.